This T cell receptor beta chain was recorded in a study of T cell repertoires in ileal Crohn's disease. Across the whole study: Postoperative therapy was given to about half: about ten thiopurines, roughly 18 anti-TNF agents. M0 samples are biopsies from inflamed ileum in the resection specimen. Each sample's TCRB immunosequencing used roughly 500 nanograms of biopsy DNA. Study results and caveats: Active smokers at surgery had more clonal expansions than non-smokers.

The assay was immunoSEQ multiplex PCR, and TCRdb's table has in-frame clones only and misses some. The data hold 15,000 or so clones, with about 76% observed a single time. Documented time point: inflamed ileum from the surgical specimen. Turning to this clone: No antigen is known for it.

The trim removed 4 bases at V and 2 bases at J, leaving 3 bases unmatched. The CDR3 is 14 amino acids. Germline V gene sequence: CDR1 SGHDN, CDR2 FVKESK. Sequencing was done on a sample of ileal tissue. The receptor's source is an adult with Crohn's disease. The chain joins TRBV14 to TRBJ1-2, with TRBD1 identical over 8 bases. CDR3 nucleotide sequence: TGTGCCAGCAGCCCTCACAGGGGGAACTATGGCTACACCTTC. Residues: CASSPHRGNYGYTF. The whole variable domain, filled in from reference TRBV14 and TRBJ1-2, reads EAGVTQFPSHSVIEKGQTVTLRCDPISGHDNLYWYRRVMGKEIKFLLHFVKESKQDESGMPNNRFLAERTGGTYSTLKVQPAELEDSGVYFCASSPHRGNYGYTFGSGTRLTVV.